This record concerns one TCR beta chain sequence. As yet, its antigen is unknown. These data are taken from a study of radiotherapy plus CTLA-4 blockade in lung cancer. Overall study findings and caveats: Among reported predictors of response, early blood T cell clone dynamics with interferon-beta performed best.

Repertoires were generated with immunoSEQ multiplex PCR, while TCRdb's copy carries only in-frame clones and drops some. Among 80,000 to 95,000 clones listed, over 80% were seen once. Germline V gene data show CDR1 as SGDLS and CDR2 as YYNGEE. The V end was cut by 3 bases, the J end by 0 bases, with 4 bases between. This CDR3 is built from 13 residues. Specimen: peripheral blood, collected from a patient treated with radiotherapy plus ipilimumab. The receptor's source is a human donor with non-small cell lung cancer who had stable disease on radiotherapy plus ipilimumab. The V call is TRBV9, the J call TRBJ1-5, with D unresolved. The DNA for the CDR3 is TGTGCCAGCAGCGACAATAGCAATCAGCCCCAGCATTTT. Protein product: CASSDNSNQPQHF.